The 9 T cell receptor beta chains presented below share a single source sample, sequenced in a study of T-cell memory formation after mild COVID-19. In TCRdb, the 5' RACE reads were re-called with MiXCR into one record per CDR3 protein. Counted here are around 320,000 distinct CDR3 sequences, just under 20% occurring once; the ten biggest clones make up under 25%. The sequenced material came from PBMCs or a T cell subset sorted from them (not recorded which). The source of these receptors is a man aged 18 to 30 who had mild COVID-19 (a few samples of this study predate the infection). Cell type and time point are not known.

This clonotype was detected a few times. This sequence joins TRBV7-8 and TRBJ2-3; 8 bases fit TRBD2. CDR1 and CDR2 (germline): SGHVS, FQNEAQ. This CDR3 comprises 16 residues. V gave up 5 bases and J gave up 3 bases; unmatched junction bases: 10. CDR3 coding DNA: TGTGCCAGCAGCCCTCGGGGGGGACTTCTAACAGATACGCAGTATTTT. As protein: CASSPRGGLLTDTQYF. The variable domain in full, with the rest retrieved from reference TRBV7-8 and TRBJ2-3, is GAGVSQSPRYKVAKRGQDVALRCDPISGHVSLFWYQQALGQGPEFLTYFQNEAQLDKSGLPSDRFFAERPEGSVSTLKIQRTQQEDSAVYLCASSPRGGLLTDTQYFGPGTRLTVL.

The rearrangement uses TRBV5-6 and TRBJ1-6; TRBD1 matches at 8 bases. In germline, CDR1 is SGHDT, CDR2 YYEEEE. The V and J ends lost 4 bases and 8 bases, in that order; junction bases with no gene match: 8. The CDR3 has 15 amino acids. CDR3: CASSTDRAWDSPLHF. In DNA, the CDR3 is TGTGCCAGCAGCACGGACAGGGCCTGGGATTCACCCCTCCACTTT.

The table lists this clonotype with many counts. This chain uses TRBV18 with TRBJ2-7; 7 bases align to TRBD1. V gave up 5 bases and J gave up 4 bases; unmatched junction bases: 2. The CDR3 is 12 amino acids. Germline CDR1 and CDR2: KGHSH and LQKENI. The CDR3 DNA follows: TGTGCCAGCTCAGGGACAGCGTACGAGCAGTACTTC. Its translation: CASSGTAYEQYF.

V gene TRBV29-1 combines with J gene TRBJ2-6; no clear D gene. The germline V and J ends were trimmed by 6 bases and 5 bases, with 8 bases remaining between them. The CDR3 has 12 residues. Germline lookup yields CDR1 SQVTM and CDR2 ANQGSEA. CDR3 residues: CSVLGRANVLTF. CDR3 bases: TGCAGCGTCTTGGGGAGGGCCAACGTCCTGACTTTC.

This clonotype was counted a few times. This chain uses TRBV24-1 with TRBJ1-1; D ambiguous. V lost 4 bases to trimming and J lost 6 bases, with 11 bases between them. Germline values: CDR1 KGHDR, CDR2 SFDVKD. The CDR3 sequence is 13 residues long. CDR3 nucleotide sequence: TGTGCCACCAGTGACTCACACTGGGCTGAAGCTTTCTTT. This translates into CATSDSHWAEAFF.

The rearrangement joins TRBV7-2 to TRBJ2-1, with D perhaps matching TRBD2 (5 bases). Trimming left V 4 bases short and J 5 bases short, with 18 bases between. Germline V gives CDR1 SGHTA, CDR2 FQGNSA. The CDR3 contains 16 residues. CDR3 amino acids: CASSSVLLLGHNEQFF. The CDR3 DNA reads TGTGCCAGCAGCTCCGTCCTACTACTAGGACACAATGAGCAGTTCTTC. The full variable domain, with the rest looked up from reference TRBV7-2 and TRBJ2-1, is GAGVSQSPSNKVTEKGKDVELRCDPISGHTALYWYRQSLGQGLEFLIYFQGNSAPDKSGLPSDRFSAERTGGSVSTLTIQRTQQEDSAVYLCASSSVLLLGHNEQFFGPGTRLTVL.

The V gene is TRBV4-1, the J gene TRBJ2-2; 11 bases are shared with TRBD1. The CDR3 contains 16 residues. J gave up 5 bases and V 4 bases, and 6 bases lay outside the gene matches. Germline V gene lookup returns CDR1 MGHRA and CDR2 YSYEKL. The CDR3 region is CASSLSGTGGTGELFF. CDR3 nucleotides: TGCGCCAGCAGCCTAAGTGGGACAGGGGGGACCGGGGAGCTGTTTTTT.

This clonotype was counted between two and nine times. This sequence joins TRBV5-1 and TRBJ2-5; tentatively, D is TRBD1 (5 bases). Germline lookup yields CDR1 SGHRS and CDR2 YFSETQ. Deletions cut 4 bases from V and 4 bases from J, with 11 bases between. This CDR3 is 13 amino acids long. This CDR3 is CASSPGRAETQYF. DNA for the CDR3: TGCGCCAGCAGCCCGGGCAGGGCAGAGACCCAGTACTTC.

V and J are TRBV4-3 and TRBJ2-7; D is unresolved. The V end was cut by 0 bases, the J end by 3 bases, with 12 bases between. Per the germline V gene, CDR1 is LGHNA and CDR2 is YSLEER. The CDR3 contains 15 residues. The CDR3 region is CASSQDARQFYEQYF. CDR3 bases: TGCGCCAGCAGCCAAGACGCTCGGCAGTTCTACGAGCAGTACTTC.